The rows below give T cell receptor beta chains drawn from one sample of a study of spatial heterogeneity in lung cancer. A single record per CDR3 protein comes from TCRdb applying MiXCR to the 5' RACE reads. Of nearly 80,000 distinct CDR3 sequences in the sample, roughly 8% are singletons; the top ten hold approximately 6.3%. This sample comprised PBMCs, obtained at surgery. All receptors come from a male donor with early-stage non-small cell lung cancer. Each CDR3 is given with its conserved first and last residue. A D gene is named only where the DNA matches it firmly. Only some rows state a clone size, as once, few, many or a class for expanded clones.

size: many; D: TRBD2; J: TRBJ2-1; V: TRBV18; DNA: TGTGCCAGCTCACCTTCCGGCAGCGGGACTAGCGGGAGCAATGAGCAGTTCTTC; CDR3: CASSPSGSGTSGSNEQFF
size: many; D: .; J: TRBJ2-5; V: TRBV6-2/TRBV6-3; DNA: TGTGCCAGCAGTTACTCAAGGCTAGTAGAGACCCAGTACTTC; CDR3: CASSYSRLVETQYF
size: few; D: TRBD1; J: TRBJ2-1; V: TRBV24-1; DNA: TGTGCCACCAGCCCGACAGGGGCCTCCTACAATGAGCAGTTCTTC; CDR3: CATSPTGASYNEQFF
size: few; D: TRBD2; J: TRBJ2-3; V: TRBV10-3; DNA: TGTGCCATCAGAATAGCGGGAGCAGCAGATACGCAGTATTTT; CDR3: CAIRIAGAADTQYF
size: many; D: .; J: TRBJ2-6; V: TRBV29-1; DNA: TGCAGCGTTATCTCTGGGGCCAACGTCCTGACTTTC; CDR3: CSVISGANVLTF
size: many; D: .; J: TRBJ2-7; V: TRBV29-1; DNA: TGCAGCGTTGGGGCTAACGAGCAGTACTTC; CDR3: CSVGANEQYF
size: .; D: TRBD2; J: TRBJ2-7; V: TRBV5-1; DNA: TGCGCCAGCAGCTTCGAAGCGGGAGCTCGCGAGCAGTACTTC; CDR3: CASSFEAGAREQYF
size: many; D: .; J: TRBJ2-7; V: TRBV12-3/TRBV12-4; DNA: TGTGCCAGCAGCCCAGGTGACCCATCCTACGAGCAGTACTTC; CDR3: CASSPGDPSYEQYF
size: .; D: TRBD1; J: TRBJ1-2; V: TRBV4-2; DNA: TGTGCCAGCAGCCAGACAGGGGGTATTGGCTACACCTTC; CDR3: CASSQTGGIGYTF
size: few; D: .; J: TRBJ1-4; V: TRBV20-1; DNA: TGCAGTGCTAAAGACTATTTGCGGGGAGTAAGTGAAAAACTGTTTTTT; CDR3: CSAKDYLRGVSEKLFF
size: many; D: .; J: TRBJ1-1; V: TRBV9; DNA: TGTGCCAGCAGCGTAGAACCAGGGGCGAACACTGAAGCTTTCTTT; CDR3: CASSVEPGANTEAFF
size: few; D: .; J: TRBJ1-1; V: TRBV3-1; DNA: TGTGCCAGCAGCCACCCCGCTGGGGGTGAAGCTTTCTTT; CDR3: CASSHPAGGEAFF
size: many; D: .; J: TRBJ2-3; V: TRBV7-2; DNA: TGTGCCAGCAGTTCCACCGCGGGGGATACGCAGTATTTT; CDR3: CASSSTAGDTQYF
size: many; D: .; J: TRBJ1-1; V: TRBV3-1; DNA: TGTGCCAGCAGCCGGGACACTGAAGCTTTCTTT; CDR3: CASSRDTEAFF
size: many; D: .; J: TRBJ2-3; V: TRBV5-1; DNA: TGCGCCAGCAGCTTGGGTGGGGCGGATACGCAGTATTTT; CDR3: CASSLGGADTQYF
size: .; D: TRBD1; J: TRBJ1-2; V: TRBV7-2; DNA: TGTGCCAGCAGCCTTCGGACAGGGGAGGGCTACACCTTC; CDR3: CASSLRTGEGYTF
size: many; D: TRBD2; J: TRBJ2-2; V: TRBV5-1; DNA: TGCGCCAGCAGCTTGGGCCTAGCGGGAACGAACACCGGGGAGCTGTTTTTT; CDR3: CASSLGLAGTNTGELFF
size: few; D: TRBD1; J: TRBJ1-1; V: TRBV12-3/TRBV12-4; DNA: TGTGCCAGCAGTCCAAGGACAGGCGGGAACACTGAAGCTTTCTTT; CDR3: CASSPRTGGNTEAFF
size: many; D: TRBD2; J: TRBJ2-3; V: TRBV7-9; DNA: TGTGCCAGCAGCTTTGGACTAGCGGGGCTCACAGATACGCAGTATTTT; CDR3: CASSFGLAGLTDTQYF
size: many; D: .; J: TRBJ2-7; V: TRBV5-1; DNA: TGCGCCAGCAGCTTTACACCACCGGACGAGCAGTACTTC; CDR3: CASSFTPPDEQYF
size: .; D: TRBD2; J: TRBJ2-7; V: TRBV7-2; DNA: TGTGCCAGCAGCCCTTTAGCGGGAGGGACCTACGAGCAGTACTTC; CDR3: CASSPLAGGTYEQYF
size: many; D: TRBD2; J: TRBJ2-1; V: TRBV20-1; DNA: TGCAGTGCGAAGGGACTAGCTCACTACAATGAGCAGTTCTTC; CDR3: CSAKGLAHYNEQFF
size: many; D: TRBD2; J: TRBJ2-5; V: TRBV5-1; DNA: TGCGCCAGCAGCGTCGCCGGGACTAGGGGGGAGACCCAGTACTTC; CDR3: CASSVAGTRGETQYF
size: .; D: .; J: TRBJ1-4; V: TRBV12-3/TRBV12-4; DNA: TGTGCCAGCAGCCCCACGGATGCCGAAAAACTGTTTTTT; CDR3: CASSPTDAEKLFF
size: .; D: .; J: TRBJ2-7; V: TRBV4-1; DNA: TGCGCCAGCAGCCAAAATGCAGGACTGCGCTCCTACGAGCAGTACTTC; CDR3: CASSQNAGLRSYEQYF
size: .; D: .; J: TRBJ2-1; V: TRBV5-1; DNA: TGCGCCAGCAGCTCCCGGATCGACAATGAGCAGTTCTTC; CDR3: CASSSRIDNEQFF
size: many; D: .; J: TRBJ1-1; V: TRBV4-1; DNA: TGCGCCAGCAGCCAAGCCCCGACAGTGAACACTGAAGCTTTCTTT; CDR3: CASSQAPTVNTEAFF
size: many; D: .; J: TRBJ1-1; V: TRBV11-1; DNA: TGTGCCAGCAGCCCTCGGCTAAGGGGGTTACAGGCTGAAGGTACTGAAGCTTTCTTT; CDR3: CASSPRLRGLQAEGTEAFF
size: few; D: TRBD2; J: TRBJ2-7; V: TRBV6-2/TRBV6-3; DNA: TGTGCCAGCAGTTACTCGATCGGCGGGAGTAACGAGCAGTACTTC; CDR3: CASSYSIGGSNEQYF